Listed here are 19 T cell receptor beta chains from one sample, sequenced in a study of shared clonotypes between healthy human individuals. Here immunoSEQ multiplex PCR was the method, and the copy in TCRdb shows in-frame clones only, minus some. The profile shows around 2.1 million clones, 85% to 95% of them singletons. Naive CD8 populations comprised CD45RO-negative cells positively selected for CCR7, excluding terminally differentiated effector memory CD45RA+ cells. Sequencing was performed on naive CD8+ T cells from PBMCs. Receptors originate from a man aged 18-30 years in good health. Some clones in this sample may be carry-over from other donors' samples.

The rearrangement links TRBV4-1 to TRBJ1-4, with D tentatively TRBD1 (5 bases). Trimming removed 3 bases from V and 6 bases from J, with 17 bases in between. The length of the CDR3 is 16 residues. The germline gives CDR1 MGHRA, CDR2 YSYEKL. The CDR3 sequence is CASSHVPGEGDEKLFF. The CDR3 region has the DNA TGCGCCAGCAGCCATGTACCGGGAGAAGGGGATGAAAAACTGTTTTTT.

The chain carries TRBV7-9 and TRBJ2-3; D is possibly TRBD1 or TRBD2 (5 bases each). Germline assignment: CDR1 SEHNR and CDR2 FQNEAQ (reference sequence). Trimming stripped 3 bases from V and 14 bases from J, with 12 bases between. This CDR3 contains 11 residues. The CDR3 sequence: CASSFGRERYF. The DNA of the CDR3 is TGTGCCAGCAGCTTTGGCAGGGAGAGGTATTTT.

This clone was seen a single time. V is TRBV30 and J is TRBJ2-1, with D hard to call. Trimming left V 0 bases short and J 2 bases short, with 14 bases between. Germline V gene sequence: CDR1 GTSNPN, CDR2 SVGIG (reference sequence). This CDR3 comprises 16 residues. CDR3 amino acids: CAWSVLGVQPYNEQFF. The CDR3 nucleotides read TGTGCCTGGAGTGTACTTGGCGTACAACCCTACAATGAGCAGTTCTTC.

The chain couples TRBV4-2 to TRBJ2-1; a weak D match, TRBD2 (6 bases). V gave up 1 base and J gave up 5 bases, with 12 bases separating them. This CDR3 has 15 residues. Looked up from germline, CDR1 is LGHNA and CDR2 is YNFKEQ. The CDR3 spells CASSQGVSGDNEQFF. DNA for the CDR3: TGTGCCAGCAGCCAAGGCGTATCGGGGGACAATGAGCAGTTCTTC.

This chain links TRBV11-2 with TRBJ2-7, with TRBD1 matching 9 bases. Germline-derived CDR1 and CDR2 are SGHAT and FQNNGV. The trim removed 6 bases at V and 4 bases at J, leaving 10 bases unmatched. The CDR3 length is 15 residues. The chain's CDR3 is CASRERGQGIYEQYF. The CDR3 region has the DNA TGTGCCAGCAGAGAGCGGGGACAGGGAATTTACGAGCAGTACTTC.

The chain has TRBV28 and TRBJ2-7; possible D gene TRBD1, 6 bases. Trimming stripped 7 bases from V and 3 bases from J, with 22 bases between. In germline, CDR1 is MDHEN, CDR2 SYDVKM. This CDR3 comprises 16 residues. The CDR3 DNA reads TGTGCCAGCACCTTCGGCCCCGGGACATCCATCTACGAGCAGTACTTC. Protein: CASTFGPGTSIYEQYF.

This clone came up once. The chain is built from TRBV19 and TRBJ1-1; unclear D gene. The CDR3 runs to 15 residues. CDR1 is LNHDA and CDR2 is SQIVND in the germline V gene (reference sequence). Trimming took off 3 bases at V and 7 bases at J, with 18 bases between the two ends. The DNA for the CDR3 is TGTGCCAGTAGTATCTTCTTGGGCCCCCAGGATGAAGCTTTCTTT. This encodes CASSIFLGPQDEAFF.

J is TRBJ2-7 and V is TRBV7-9; D may be TRBD2 (6 bases). This CDR3 spans 13 amino acids. V dropped 8 bases and J dropped 2 bases, with 13 bases sitting between them. The germline V gene encodes CDR1 SEHNR and CDR2 FQNEAQ (reference sequence). The CDR3 DNA follows: TGTGCCAGCCGCGGGACGAGCCCCTACGAGCAGTACTTC. Translated, it gives CASRGTSPYEQYF.

The chain combines TRBV28 with TRBJ2-7, with D perhaps matching TRBD1 or TRBD2 (5 bases each). CDR3 length equals 13 residues. V was pared by 6 bases and J by 5 bases, with 14 bases between. In germline, CDR1 is MDHEN, CDR2 SYDVKM. CDR3 bases: TGTGCCAGCAGCCCCCGGGGCAGGGACGAGCAGTACTTC. This codes for CASSPRGRDEQYF.

V is TRBV27 and J is TRBJ2-3, with D uncertain. This CDR3 comprises 12 residues. Deletions cut 8 bases from V and 2 bases from J, with 8 bases between. Germline V gives CDR1 MNHEY, CDR2 SMNVEV (reference sequence). The CDR3 loop reads CASLENTDTQYF. The DNA of the CDR3 is TGTGCCAGCCTCGAAAACACAGATACGCAGTATTTT.

This chain links TRBV5-1 with TRBJ2-7; D is uncertain. V gave up 1 base and J gave up 6 bases, with 8 bases separating them. Germline V gene sequence: CDR1 SGHRS, CDR2 YFSETQ. CDR3 length: 12 amino acids. DNA for the CDR3: TGCGCCAGCAGCTTGCCCGGCCCCGAGCAGTACTTC. Translated: CASSLPGPEQYF.

The genes are TRBV10-3 and TRBJ2-3, with D hard to call. The CDR3 extends over 13 amino acids. V was clipped by 7 bases and J by 5 bases, with 13 bases between them. Germline V gene sequence: CDR1 ENHRY, CDR2 SYGVKD. The CDR3 region is CAIKPEERDTQYF. For the CDR3, the DNA is TGTGCCATCAAGCCTGAGGAAAGAGATACGCAGTATTTT.

This chain links TRBV28 with TRBJ2-5; D unresolved. The CDR3 is 12 amino acids. V dropped 3 bases and J dropped 5 bases, with 7 bases sitting between them. CDR1 is MDHEN, CDR2 SYDVKM, per germline. In DNA, the CDR3 is TGTGCCAGCAGTTTTTTTGGGGAGACCCAGTACTTC. Its translation is CASSFFGETQYF.

The gene calls are TRBV5-5 and TRBJ2-7; no clear D gene. Germline V CDR1 and CDR2: SGHKS, YYEKEE (reference sequence). CDR3 length: 12 residues. V lost 1 base to trimming and J lost 3 bases, with 5 bases between them. The CDR3 region has the DNA TGTGCCAGCAGCTTGTTTATCTACGAGCAGTACTTC. This codes for CASSLFIYEQYF.

Note on this clone: Within the sample, other DNA sequences also encode this same CDR3. The chain combines TRBV7-9 with TRBJ2-7; 9 bases agree with TRBD1. The CDR3 runs to 13 residues. Germline V gives CDR1 SEHNR, CDR2 FQNEAQ (reference sequence). V shed 4 bases, J shed 6 bases, and the junction held 4 bases outside the gene matches. The CDR3 loop is CASSSGQGAEQYF. The CDR3 DNA reads as TGTGCCAGCAGCTCGGGACAGGGTGCCGAGCAGTACTTC.

For the CDR3, the DNA is TGCGCCAGCAGCTTGGTTGTTCGGGTAAGCGGAGAGACCCAGTACTTC. Encoded protein: CASSLVVRVSGETQYF. This chain uses TRBV5-1 with TRBJ2-5, with D perhaps TRBD2 (5 bases). The CDR3 is made up of 16 amino acids. Germline V CDR1 and CDR2: SGHRS, YFSETQ. Trimming left V 0 bases short and J 4 bases short, with 16 bases between.

The chain uses TRBV29-1 and TRBJ2-3; 10 bases line up with TRBD2. CDR3 length: 14 amino acids. Germline V lookup: CDR1 SQVTM, CDR2 ANQGSEA. V shed 0 bases, J shed 15 bases, and the junction held 12 bases outside the gene matches. The CDR3 DNA follows: TGCAGCGTTGAAGAGACTAGCGGGTCCCGCTCGGTTTATTTT. Translation: CSVEETSGSRSVYF.

About this clone: The same CDR3 also results from other DNA sequences found in this sample. V gene TRBV27 combines with J gene TRBJ2-3; D call uncertain. Trimming removed 6 bases at V and 4 bases at J, with 11 bases between. Germline V CDR1 and CDR2: MNHEY, SMNVEV (reference sequence). This CDR3 spans 13 amino acids. The CDR3 bases are TGTGCCAGCAGCCTTTTCTTCCCAGATACGCAGTATTTT. Protein product: CASSLFFPDTQYF.

V and J are TRBV28 and TRBJ2-7; no clear D gene. The CDR3 runs to 12 residues. The germline V and J ends were trimmed by 3 bases and 5 bases, with 8 bases remaining between them. CDR1 is MDHEN and CDR2 is SYDVKM in the germline V gene. The CDR3 is CASSFPADEQYF. CDR3 in DNA: TGTGCCAGCAGTTTTCCCGCCGACGAGCAGTACTTC. Supplemented by reference TRBV28 and TRBJ2-7, the full variable domain reads DVKVTQSSRYLVKRTGEKVFLECVQDMDHENMFWYRQDPGLGLRLIYFSYDVKMKEKGDIPEGYSVSREKKERFSLILESASTNQTSMYLCASSFPADEQYFGPGTRLTVT.